Presented here are 13 T cell receptor beta chains from one specimen sequenced in a study of cytotoxic CD8 clonotypes in ibrutinib-treated CLL. Repertoires were generated with immunoSEQ multiplex PCR, while TCRdb's copy carries only in-frame clones and drops some. The sample yields over 150,000 clones, approximately 77% seen once. Specimen: PBMCs, collected after 12 months of ibrutinib treatment. The receptors come from a human donor with chronic lymphocytic leukemia.

This chain connects TRBV28 to TRBJ2-2, with D tentatively TRBD2 (5 bases). CDR1 is MDHEN and CDR2 is SYDVKM in the germline V gene. The germline V and J ends were trimmed by 4 bases and 4 bases, with 7 bases remaining between them. The CDR3 has 13 amino acids. CDR3 nucleotides: TGTGCCAGCAGTTCCCGGGGCACCGGGGAGCTGTTTTTT. It is translated as CASSSRGTGELFF.

This clone was detected a few times. At one of its ends the junction is not consistent with the germline gene, which may arise from a read error. In nucleotides, the CDR3 is TGTGCCAGCACCTCGTCTCACGGCCAAGGGACCCAGTACTTC. It yields the protein CASTSSHGQGTQYF. The rearrangement links TRBV6-1 to TRBJ2-5; D not resolved. This CDR3 comprises 14 residues. Per germline, CDR1 MNHNS and CDR2 SASEGT.

The chain combines TRBV7-2 with TRBJ2-5, with TRBD2 matching over 11 bases. The CDR3 totals 14 residues. CDR1 SGHTA and CDR2 FQGNSA come from the germline V gene. Trimming took 3 bases from V and 4 from J; bases not matched to a gene: 1. The CDR3 loop reads CASSLGLAVETQYF. CDR3 coding DNA: TGTGCCAGCAGCTTGGGACTAGCGGTAGAGACCCAGTACTTC. Variable domain in full (rest from reference TRBV7-2 and TRBJ2-5): GAGVSQSPSNKVTEKGKDVELRCDPISGHTALYWYRQSLGQGLEFLIYFQGNSAPDKSGLPSDRFSAERTGGSVSTLTIQRTQQEDSAVYLCASSLGLAVETQYFGPGTRLLVL.

The J gene is TRBJ1-1, the V gene TRBV7-9, with D possibly TRBD1 on 5 matching bases. The CDR3 runs 16 residues. The germline V gene has CDR1 SEHNR and CDR2 FQNEAQ (reference sequence). Trimming cost V 5 bases and J 1 base, with 17 bases left between them. The CDR3 DNA reads as TGTGCCAGCAGCCCCCGGGGCGGGGCTCGGAACACTGAAGCTTTCTTT. As protein: CASSPRGGARNTEAFF.

This clone was seen more than once but under ten times. The CDR3 DNA reads as TGTGCCAGCAGGCCCGGGACCGCCGTGGCTACGCAGTATTTT. Residues: CASRPGTAVATQYF. This chain uses TRBV28 with TRBJ2-3; either TRBD1 or TRBD2 may supply D (5 bases each). The V and J ends lost 6 bases and 8 bases respectively, with 18 bases between them. Germline CDR1 is MDHEN and CDR2 is SYDVKM. The CDR3 totals 14 residues.

The chain uses TRBV19 and TRBJ2-2; no definite D call. Germline V gives CDR1 LNHDA, CDR2 SQIVND (reference sequence). There are 16 residues in the CDR3. The V end was cut by 4 bases, the J end by 2 bases, with 14 bases between. The CDR3 protein is CASSKDMLINTGELFF. CDR3 sequence (DNA): TGTGCCAGTAGTAAAGACATGCTGATTAACACCGGGGAGCTGTTTTTT.

The chain recombines TRBV7-2 with TRBJ2-5; D is possibly TRBD1 (6 bases). The better agreement between TRBJ2-7 and the DNA end casts doubt on the J call. Germline CDR1 is SGHTA and CDR2 is FQGNSA. The CDR3 totals 15 residues. This chain's CDR3 is CASSLELGRGYEQYF. DNA of the CDR3: TGTGCCAGCAGCTTAGAGCTCGGCAGGGGCTACGAGCAGTACTTC.

Notes on this clone: Relative to the germline gene, one junction end is altered; a read error may explain this. The chain links TRBV27 to TRBJ1-1; 7 nucleotides line up with TRBD1. This CDR3 is 15 amino acids long. CDR1 is MNHEY and CDR2 is SMNVEV in the germline V gene (reference sequence). The CDR3 DNA sequence: TGTGCCAGCAGTTCACTTAACAGGGGTGGCTTTTCCCATTTTTTT. Its translation is CASSSLNRGGFSHFF.

The V and J genes are TRBV6-5 and TRBJ1-4; 11 bases are shared with TRBD1. The V and J ends lost 6 bases and 9 bases, in that order; junction bases with no gene match: 9. Germline V gives CDR1 MNHEY, CDR2 SVGAGI. CDR3 size: 15 residues. The CDR3 loop reads CASSLGQGVDKKLFF. CDR3 nucleotides: TGTGCCAGCAGCCTGGGACAGGGGGTCGACAAAAAACTGTTTTTT.

This rearrangement joins TRBV5-4 to TRBJ2-4; TRBD2 agrees at 8 bases. The CDR3 contains 16 residues. V gave up 3 bases and J gave up 7 bases; unmatched junction bases: 12. CDR1 SGHNT and CDR2 YYREEE come from the germline V gene (reference sequence). CDR3 DNA: TGTGCCAGCAGCTCGGGACTAGTCTCCGGGGGGAACATTCAGTACTTC. It codes for CASSSGLVSGGNIQYF.

The chain recombines TRBV5-1 with TRBJ2-5; 10 nucleotides line up with TRBD2. The CDR3 has 15 residues. Germline V lookup: CDR1 SGHRS, CDR2 YFSETQ. V was clipped by 7 bases and J by 5 bases; unmatched bases: 11. The CDR3 nucleotides read TGCGCCAGCGGCGGGTCTAGCGGGAGTAGGGAGACCCAGTACTTC. This sequence encodes CASGGSSGSRETQYF.

The chain couples TRBV11-2 to TRBJ2-5; 10 bases agree with TRBD2. The CDR3 runs 16 residues. The ends lost 3 bases at V and 5 bases at J; junction bases unmatched: 9. The V gene's germline CDR1 is SGHAT and CDR2 FQNNGV. This chain's CDR3 is CASSLLPSGRGETQYF. The CDR3 region has the DNA TGTGCCAGCAGCTTGTTACCTAGCGGGAGAGGGGAGACCCAGTACTTC. Supplemented by reference TRBV11-2 and TRBJ2-5, the full variable domain reads EAGVAQSPRYKIIEKRQSVAFWCNPISGHATLYWYQQILGQGPKLLIQFQNNGVVDDSQLPKDRFSAERLKGVDSTLKIQPAKLEDSAVYLCASSLLPSGRGETQYFGPGTRLLVL.

This clone was counted many times. The V call is TRBV4-2, the J call TRBJ1-1, with D hard to call. CDR1 LGHNA and CDR2 YNFKEQ come from the germline V gene. The CDR3 covers 15 residues. Trimming left V 0 bases short and J 1 base short, with 9 bases between. CDR3 protein: CASSQDLAENTEAFF. For the CDR3, the DNA is TGTGCCAGCAGCCAAGATCTGGCGGAGAACACTGAAGCTTTCTTT.